This T cell receptor beta chain was profiled in a study of blood T cell repertoires in COVID-19. Seattle's enrolled individuals joined amid active infection and were then monitored longitudinally. Germline assignment: CDR1 LGHDT and CDR2 YNNKEL (reference sequence). The V and J ends lost 1 base and 4 bases respectively, with 14 bases between them. This CDR3 spans 16 amino acids. Libraries were prepared by immunoSEQ multiplex PCR; TCRdb keeps only in-frame clonotypes and omits some of them. The sample holds more than 90,000 clones, 70% to 90% seen once. The sequencing sample was made of peripheral blood. The receptor's source is a woman in her sixties or seventies with COVID-19, enrolled during active disease. The rearrangement uses TRBV3-1 (or the pseudogene TRBV3-2) and TRBJ1-5, with D possibly being TRBD1 (6 bases). CDR3 DNA sequence: TGTGCCAGCAGCCAAGTTGTAGGGGGATTAAATCAGCCCCAGCATTTT. Translating gives CASSQVVGGLNQPQHF.